Below are 31 T cell receptor beta chains sequenced from a single sample in a study of cytomegalovirus exposure and HLA in healthy donors. The PCR ran on 60 Vbeta and 13 Jbeta primers. Sequencing used immunoSEQ multiplex PCR; TCRdb keeps in-frame clones, though not all of them. The sample yields 120,000 to 150,000 clones, nearly 80% seen once. The sequencing input was PBMCs. Receptors were obtained from a male donor in good health and CMV-seronegative.

This chain uses TRBV12-1 with TRBJ2-2; TRBD2, the D gene given by the table, was not confirmed from the DNA. TRBV12-1 is recorded as a pseudogene. The CDR3 contains 16 residues. This CDR3 reads CASSFDGTRNTGELFF. DNA of the CDR3: TGTGCCAGCAGCTTTGATGGGACTAGGAACACCGGGGAGCTGTTTTTT.

CDR3 loop: CASSDLAGNYNEQFF. The DNA of the CDR3 is TGTGCCAGCAGCGATCTAGCGGGCAACTACAATGAGCAGTTCTTC. This chain uses TRBV6-4 with TRBJ2-1; 8 bases map to TRBD2. The germline gives CDR1 MRHNA, CDR2 SNTAGT. The CDR3 has 15 residues. The V gene end was trimmed by 6 bases and the J gene end by 3 bases; junction bases not matched to a gene: 7.

The chain couples TRBV5-4 to TRBJ1-2, with 8 bases that match TRBD1. Losses at the gene ends were 3 bases for V and 4 bases for J; bases not matched to a gene: 5. Germline V lookup: CDR1 SGHNT, CDR2 YYREEE (reference sequence). The CDR3 has 14 residues. The DNA of the CDR3 is TGTGCCAGCAGCTCCGGACAGGGAGGCTATGGCTACACCTTC. Translated: CASSSGQGGYGYTF. Full variable domain (missing parts from reference TRBV5-4 and TRBJ1-2): ETGVTQSPTHLIKTRGQQVTLRCSSQSGHNTVSWYQQALGQGPQFIFQYYREEENGRGNFPPRFSGLQFPNYSSELNVNALELDDSALYLCASSSGQGGYGYTFGSGTRLTVV.

The rearrangement joins TRBV2 to TRBJ2-7; 8 bases align to TRBD2. Germline V gene lookup returns CDR1 SNHLY and CDR2 FYNNEI. The V and J ends lost 7 bases and 6 bases, in that order; junction bases with no gene match: 11. The CDR3 extends over 14 amino acids. DNA of the CDR3: TGTGCCAGCACCCCCGGGACTAGTTATCGCGAGCAGTACTTC. Translation gives CASTPGTSYREQYF.

The chain links TRBV19 to TRBJ1-1, with TRBD1 identical over 12 bases. Per germline, CDR1 LNHDA and CDR2 SQIVND (reference sequence). V lost 9 bases, J lost 3 bases, and 8 bases stayed unmatched. This CDR3 has 15 amino acids. The CDR3, as DNA: TGTGCCAGCCGGGACAGGGGGCGGCGGGACACTGAAGCTTTCTTT. Its translation: CASRDRGRRDTEAFF.

This sequence joins TRBV6-5 and TRBJ1-2; D not resolved. The CDR3 contains 14 residues. V was cut by 0 bases and J by 1 base, with 6 bases left in between. Germline CDR1 MNHEY, CDR2 SVGAGI. This CDR3 reads CASSYSSHNYGYTF. Written as DNA, the CDR3 is TGTGCCAGCAGTTACTCATCCCATAACTATGGCTACACCTTC.

The chain has TRBV7-3 and TRBJ2-4, with 8 bases aligning to TRBD2. The CDR3 covers 15 residues. V lost 3 bases to trimming and J lost 6 bases; unmatched junction nucleotides: 7. Germline CDR1 SGHTA, CDR2 FQGTGA. The CDR3 sequence: CASSFGGGNLNIQYF. The CDR3 DNA reads TGTGCCAGCAGCTTCGGGGGGGGGAATCTAAACATTCAGTACTTC.

This chain joins TRBV7-2 and TRBJ1-1, with TRBD1 matching 7 bases. With 3 bases clipped from V and 2 bases from J, the junction kept 3 bases outside the gene matches. Per the germline V gene, CDR1 is SGHTA and CDR2 is FQGNSA. The CDR3 has 14 amino acids. The chain's CDR3 is CASSLDRINTEAFF. The CDR3 DNA reads as TGTGCCAGCAGCTTGGACAGGATAAACACTGAAGCTTTCTTT.

The rearrangement uses TRBV14 and TRBJ2-5, with D possibly being TRBD2 (5 bases). Looked up from germline, CDR1 is SGHDN and CDR2 is FVKESK. The CDR3 is made up of 13 amino acids. V was cut by 6 bases and J by 6 bases, with 14 bases left in between. CDR3 loop: CASRMGEVKTQYF. Written as DNA, the CDR3 is TGTGCCAGCAGGATGGGAGAGGTGAAGACCCAGTACTTC.

The J gene is TRBJ2-5, the V gene TRBV4-1; TRBD1 aligns across 9 bases. The CDR3 is 15 residues long. The V gene's germline CDR1 is MGHRA and CDR2 YSYEKL. V shed 4 bases, J shed 2 bases, and the junction held 5 bases outside the gene matches. The DNA of the CDR3 is TGCGCCAGCAGCCGACGACAGGGGGGACAAGAGACCCAGTACTTC. Protein: CASSRRQGGQETQYF.

For this clone: The junction does not match germline at one end; this may be a read error. This chain links TRBV7-9 with TRBJ1-4, with D perhaps TRBD1 (5 bases). This CDR3 region has 15 residues. The germline CDR1 and CDR2 sequences are SEHNR and FQNEAQ (reference sequence). CDR3 protein: CSSSPGTQENEKLFF. CDR3 DNA: TGTTCCAGCAGCCCGGGGACTCAGGAGAATGAAAAACTGTTTTTT.

In regard to this clone: An end of the junction differs from the germline gene, which may be a read error. This chain links TRBV7-9 with TRBJ2-3, with 9 nucleotides matching TRBD2. There are 16 residues in the CDR3. Germline V gene sequence: CDR1 SEHNR, CDR2 FQNEAQ (reference sequence). The CDR3 region has the DNA TGTTCCAGCAGCGCCGAGGGCGGGAGGGAGACAGATACGCAGTATTTT. Its translation: CSSSAEGGRETDTQYF.

The V call is TRBV6-5, the J call TRBJ2-7; 10 bases match TRBD2. The CDR3 spans 15 residues. Unmatched junction bases numbered 4, after V lost 0 bases and J lost 5 bases. The germline V gene encodes CDR1 MNHEY and CDR2 SVGAGI. Here the CDR3 DNA reads TGTGCCAGCAGTTACTCAGTAGCGGGGGGACACGAGCAGTACTTC. Its protein product is CASSYSVAGGHEQYF.

V and J are TRBV28 and TRBJ2-7; 8 nucleotides line up with TRBD1. The length of the CDR3 is 16 residues. Germline lookup yields CDR1 MDHEN and CDR2 SYDVKM. Trimming cost V 6 bases and J 5 bases; bases outside gene matches: 15. The CDR3 coding sequence is TGTGCCAGCAGCATCCTGGACGGACAGGGTTATAACGAGCAGTACTTC. Its translation: CASSILDGQGYNEQYF.

This clone was counted a few times. The chain employs TRBV7-2 and TRBJ1-3; TRBD1 is a possible D gene (6 bases). There are 14 residues in the CDR3. Germline values: CDR1 SGHTA, CDR2 FQGNSA. Trimming stripped 5 bases from V and 2 bases from J, with 10 bases between. The CDR3 DNA reads as TGTGCCAGCAGCGGGGGGGCTACTGGAAACACCATATATTTT. It specifies CASSGGATGNTIYF.

CDR3: CASSLIGNTEAFF. The CDR3 DNA sequence: TGCGCCAGCAGCTTAATCGGGAACACTGAAGCTTTCTTT. The chain is built from TRBV5-1 and TRBJ1-1; D unclear. V was pared by 2 bases and J by 1 base, with 6 bases between. The CDR3 sequence is 13 residues long. From germline, CDR1 is SGHRS and CDR2 YFSETQ.

The chain carries TRBV27 and TRBJ2-3; possible D gene TRBD2, 5 bases. Germline CDR1 MNHEY, CDR2 SMNVEV (reference sequence). Trimming removed 3 bases from V and 8 bases from J, with 18 bases in between. CDR3 size: 15 residues. CDR3 sequence reads: CASSLPPGSAVTQYF. The CDR3 nucleotides are TGTGCCAGCAGTTTGCCGCCGGGCTCAGCGGTTACGCAGTATTTT.

The chain combines TRBV19 with TRBJ1-6, with TRBD1 matching 9 bases. The CDR3 has 15 residues. With 6 bases clipped from V and 4 bases from J, the junction kept 4 bases outside the gene matches. The germline V gene encodes CDR1 LNHDA and CDR2 SQIVND (reference sequence). CDR3 region: CASRPGQGYNSPLHF. CDR3 nucleotide sequence: TGTGCCAGTAGGCCCGGACAGGGGTATAATTCACCCCTCCACTTT.

A note on this clone: The same CDR3 arises from other DNA sequences in this sample as well. The V call is TRBV5-1, the J call TRBJ1-3; TRBD1 matches 8 bases. J was trimmed by 0 bases and V by 2 bases; bases with no gene match: 1. There are 15 residues in the CDR3. Germline V gene data show CDR1 as SGHRS and CDR2 as YFSETQ. The CDR3 nucleotides read TGCGCCAGCAGCTTCACAGGGGGCTCTGGAAACACCATATATTTT. Encoded protein: CASSFTGGSGNTIYF.

In its sample, this clone was seen once. One end of the junction is discordant with germline, which a read error may explain. The CDR3 sequence is CSSSSGLAKPQETQYF. Here the CDR3 DNA reads TGTTCCAGCAGCTCCGGACTAGCCAAACCCCAAGAGACCCAGTACTTC. The chain links TRBV7-9 to TRBJ2-5; 8 bases are shared with TRBD2. This CDR3 contains 16 residues. Germline V gene sequence: CDR1 SEHNR, CDR2 FQNEAQ (reference sequence).

The chain joins TRBV6-5 to TRBJ1-2, with 7 bases identical to TRBD1. Trimming at V came to 2 bases and at J to 9 bases, leaving 9 bases not matched to a gene. The germline V gene encodes CDR1 MNHEY and CDR2 SVGAGI. The CDR3 contains 14 residues. The DNA for the CDR3 is TGTGCCAGCAGTTACCAGCGACAGGGAGCGAGCTACACCTTC. Encoded protein: CASSYQRQGASYTF.

The genes are TRBV6-1 and TRBJ1-5; no clear D. Germline assignment: CDR1 MNHNS and CDR2 SASEGT. CDR3 length: 16 residues. V was pared by 1 base and J by 6 bases, with 16 bases between. CDR3 coding DNA: TGTGCCAGCAGTGAAGAGGCGGCCCACCCGACTCAGCCCCAGCATTTT. Protein sequence: CASSEEAAHPTQPQHF.

The chain uses TRBV7-3 and TRBJ2-7; D is perhaps TRBD2 (5 bases). This CDR3 contains 13 residues. The V gene's germline CDR1 is SGHTA and CDR2 FQGTGA. Trimming cost V 0 bases and J 5 bases, with 8 bases left between them. In DNA, the CDR3 is TGTGCCAGCAGCTTAACGCAGAGGGACGAGCAGTACTTC. This gives the protein CASSLTQRDEQYF.

Here the CDR3 DNA reads TGTGCCAGCAGCTTAGGGACAGGGAGCAATCAGCCCCAGCATTTT. It yields the protein CASSLGTGSNQPQHF. V gene TRBV7-8 combines with J gene TRBJ1-5; 8 positions agree with TRBD1. J lost 1 base, V lost 1 base, and 0 bases had no gene match. Germline CDR1 is SGHVS and CDR2 is FQNEAQ. The CDR3 contains 15 residues.

The V gene is TRBV30, the J gene TRBJ1-1; 9 nucleotides match TRBD1. Germline V gene sequence: CDR1 GTSNPN, CDR2 SVGIG (reference sequence). V was pared by 2 bases and J by 0 bases, with 4 bases of the junction left unmatched. The CDR3 contains 15 residues. CDR3 in amino acids: CAWSSWTGVNTEAFF. Written as DNA, the CDR3 is TGTGCCTGGAGTTCCTGGACAGGGGTGAACACTGAAGCTTTCTTT.

In its sample, this clone was seen once. J is TRBJ1-2 and V is TRBV4-2; no clear D. Germline CDR1 reads LGHNA; CDR2 reads YNFKEQ. Trimming took off 1 base at V and 5 bases at J, with 8 bases between the two ends. The CDR3 loop spans 13 amino acids. This CDR3 reads CASSQVNGYGYTF. CDR3 DNA sequence: TGTGCCAGCAGCCAAGTTAACGGGTATGGCTACACCTTC.

The genes are TRBV6-5 and TRBJ1-4, with D possibly TRBD1 on 6 matching bases. V shed 4 bases and J shed 0 bases, with 9 bases lying between them. Germline loops: CDR1 MNHEY, CDR2 SVGAGI. This CDR3 has 15 residues. The CDR3 DNA reads as TGTGCCAGCAGTTCCCGACAGGCAACTAATGAAAAACTGTTTTTT. Protein product: CASSSRQATNEKLFF.

J is TRBJ2-4 and V is TRBV5-6; maybe TRBD1 (5 bases). V lost 4 bases to trimming and J lost 0 bases, with 11 bases between them. Germline-derived CDR1 and CDR2 are SGHDT and YYEEEE. The CDR3 is 15 amino acids. The CDR3, as DNA: TGTGCCAGCAGCCTTAGACAGATAGCCAAAAACATTCAGTACTTC. This encodes CASSLRQIAKNIQYF.

This clone was recorded a few times. The chain couples TRBV4-1 to TRBJ2-6; TRBD2 is a possible D gene (7 bases). In germline, CDR1 is MGHRA, CDR2 YSYEKL. The CDR3 covers 18 residues. With 4 bases removed from V and 9 bases from J, the gap between germline ends came to 25 bases. CDR3 sequence: CASSPGGGGVFKGNVLTF. The CDR3 region has the DNA TGCGCCAGCAGCCCCGGGGGAGGGGGGGTTTTTAAGGGCAACGTCCTGACTTTC.

The chain uses TRBV27 and TRBJ1-3; TRBD1 matches at 9 bases. Germline V lookup: CDR1 MNHEY, CDR2 SMNVEV (reference sequence). The CDR3 runs to 18 residues. V gave up 5 bases and J gave up 0 bases; unmatched junction bases: 11. The CDR3 nucleotides read TGTGCCAGCAGTCCGGCGCACAGGGGGCGGCTCTCTGGAAACACCATATATTTT. This translates into CASSPAHRGRLSGNTIYF.

The CDR3 reads CASSQDRGEVGGYTF. In nucleotides, the CDR3 is TGCGCCAGCAGCCAAGATCGGGGGGAGGTGGGAGGCTACACCTTC. This rearrangement joins TRBV4-3 to TRBJ1-2; maybe TRBD1 (5 bases). Trimming removed 0 bases at V and 8 bases at J, with 16 bases between. Germline assignment: CDR1 LGHNA and CDR2 YSLEER. This CDR3 is 15 amino acids long.